Listed here is a single T cell receptor (beta chain). The data stem from a study of blood T cell repertoires in COVID-19. Across the whole study: Acute-phase and convalescent COVID-19 samples originated in the United States, Italy and Spain.

The CDR3 spans 15 residues. The germline gives CDR1 SNHLY, CDR2 FYNNEI. V was cut by 6 bases and J by 2 bases, with 14 bases left in between. This table comes from immunoSEQ multiplex PCR, and its TCRdb copy is limited to in-frame clones, with some not included. The sample lists about 110,000 clones; 82% were seen once. The clonotype comes from a man between 65 and 85 years old with acute or convalescent COVID-19. The chain has TRBV2 and TRBJ1-5; D is possibly TRBD1 (6 bases). The source material was peripheral blood. The CDR3 spells CASSPRGGGNQPQHF. The CDR3 DNA is TGTGCCAGCAGCCCCAGGGGAGGGGGCAATCAGCCCCAGCATTTT. Supplemented by reference TRBV2 and TRBJ1-5, the full variable domain reads EPEVTQTPSHQVTQMGQEVILRCVPISNHLYFYWYRQILGQKVEFLVSFYNNEISEKSEIFDDQFSVERPDGSNFTLKIRSTKLEDSAMYFCASSPRGGGNQPQHFGDGTRLSIL.